The 20 T cell receptor beta chains below all came from one sample that was sequenced in a study of blood T cell repertoires in COVID-19. Measured with immunoSEQ multiplex PCR; TCRdb has only the in-frame clones, and not every one. The data contain nearly 45,000 clones, over 70% of them singletons. The specimen was peripheral blood. The receptors stem from a human donor in a cohort sampled during active COVID-19.

This clone was counted once. The J gene is TRBJ2-2, the V gene TRBV4-1, with D tentatively TRBD2 (7 bases). Deletions cut 0 bases from V and 3 bases from J, with 14 bases between. Germline V CDR1 and CDR2: MGHRA, YSYEKL. The CDR3 is made up of 17 amino acids. In DNA form, the CDR3 reads TGCGCCAGCAGCCAAGATACGGGGGGCGCAGACACCGGGGAGCTGTTTTTT. Its protein is CASSQDTGGADTGELFF.

The V and J genes are TRBV12-5 and TRBJ2-3, with 12 bases fitting TRBD2. Germline V gene lookup returns CDR1 LGHNT and CDR2 FRNRAP. J gave up 1 base and V 1 base, and 0 bases lay outside the gene matches. The CDR3 runs 16 residues. CDR3 protein: CASGLGLAGGTDTQYF. As DNA, the CDR3 is TGTGCTAGTGGTTTGGGACTAGCGGGAGGCACAGATACGCAGTATTTT.

The chain combines TRBV20-1 with TRBJ1-1; D unresolved. Trimming cost V 3 bases and J 1 base, with 12 bases left between them. Germline values: CDR1 DFQATT, CDR2 SNEGSKA (reference sequence). The CDR3 loop spans 14 amino acids. The CDR3, as DNA: TGCAGTGCTAGTTACGGGTTGGAGAACACTGAAGCTTTCTTT. Protein product: CSASYGLENTEAFF.

The chain has TRBV4-1 and TRBJ2-7, with 7 bases lining up with TRBD1. The trim removed 4 bases at V and 3 bases at J, leaving 9 bases unmatched. CDR1 is MGHRA and CDR2 is YSYEKL in the germline V gene. This CDR3 is 15 amino acids long. The CDR3 DNA follows: TGCGCCAGCAGCCCTAGACAGGGAGAGGACTACGAGCAGTACTTC. It specifies CASSPRQGEDYEQYF.

This clone was observed a few times. The chain employs TRBV5-1 and TRBJ2-7; 12 positions match TRBD2. The V gene's germline CDR1 is SGHRS and CDR2 YFSETQ. This CDR3 comprises 14 residues. V was pared by 4 bases and J by 2 bases, with 1 base of the junction left unmatched. CDR3 sequence (DNA): TGCGCCAGCAGCAGGACTAGCGGGACCTACGAGCAGTACTTC. Translation: CASSRTSGTYEQYF.

V is TRBV11-2 and J is TRBJ2-2; tentatively, D is TRBD2 (7 bases). CDR1 and CDR2 from the germline V gene are SGHAT and FQNNGV. The length of the CDR3 is 16 residues. Trimming pared 5 bases from V and 4 bases from J, leaving 17 bases between. The CDR3 is CASSPRGGTSTGELFF. CDR3 bases: TGTGCCAGCAGCCCAAGGGGGGGAACGAGCACCGGGGAGCTGTTTTTT.

This clone was seen once. The V call is TRBV11-2, the J call TRBJ2-1; 10 bases match TRBD2. The CDR3 extends over 17 amino acids. Germline V lookup: CDR1 SGHAT, CDR2 FQNNGV. V lost 5 bases, J lost 5 bases, and 12 bases stayed unmatched. The CDR3 DNA reads as TGTGCCAGCAGCCAGAGGGGACTAGCGAGAGACCACAATGAGCAGTTCTTC. It translates to CASSQRGLARDHNEQFF.

The chain joins TRBV30 to TRBJ2-7, with D unclear. This CDR3 has 11 amino acids. Germline V gene data show CDR1 as GTSNPN and CDR2 as SVGIG (reference sequence). V was clipped by 5 bases and J by 2 bases, with 7 bases between them. The CDR3 DNA reads as TGTGCCTGGGACAATACCTACGAGCAGTACTTC. Translated, it gives CAWDNTYEQYF.

The rearrangement joins TRBV10-2 to TRBJ2-3, with 9 nucleotides matching TRBD2. This CDR3 comprises 13 residues. The V gene's germline CDR1 is WSHSY and CDR2 SAAADI. The junction had 4 bases not matched to a gene; V was cut back by 6 bases and J by 6 bases. CDR3 bases: TGCGCCAGCAGGGTAGCGGGGGCGGATACGCAGTATTTT. Amino acid sequence: CASRVAGADTQYF.

DNA for the CDR3: TGTGCCAGCAGCCTATCAGGCCAGGGCAGAGGTTCACCCCTCCACTTT. Translated: CASSLSGQGRGSPLHF. The genes are TRBV7-3 and TRBJ1-6; a weak D match, TRBD1 (5 bases). The CDR3 consists of 16 residues. Between the trimmed V and J ends, which lost 5 bases and 9 bases, there was a span of 20 bases. The germline V gene has CDR1 SGHTA and CDR2 FQGTGA.

The chain employs TRBV19 and TRBJ2-3, with D perhaps matching TRBD1 (5 bases). Germline loops: CDR1 LNHDA, CDR2 SQIVND (reference sequence). The CDR3 runs to 12 residues. V was pared by 4 bases and J by 3 bases, with 5 bases between. Here the CDR3 reads CASSTGTDTQYF. The CDR3 coding sequence is TGTGCCAGTAGTACAGGGACAGATACGCAGTATTTT. Full variable domain (outside the CDR3, taken from reference TRBV19 and TRBJ2-3): DGGITQSPKYLFRKEGQNVTLSCEQNLNHDAMYWYRQDPGQGLRLIYYSQIVNDFQKGDIAEGYSVSREKKESFPLTVTSAQKNPTAFYLCASSTGTDTQYFGPGTRLTVL.

The chain recombines TRBV18 with TRBJ1-2; D gene unclear. The CDR3 is 12 residues long. Germline CDR1 KGHSH, CDR2 LQKENI. V lost 3 bases and J lost 8, with 10 bases in between. As DNA, the CDR3 is TGTGCCAGCTCACCGACCGGAGAGGGCTACACCTTC. Translating gives CASSPTGEGYTF.

The genes are TRBV6-1 and TRBJ2-3; 8 bases map to TRBD1. The germline V gene encodes CDR1 MNHNS and CDR2 SASEGT. The CDR3 consists of 17 residues. V dropped 3 bases and J dropped 3; count of bases not matched to a gene: 11. DNA of the CDR3: TGTGCCAGCAGTGACCAAGCCTCCGGGACAGGTACAGATACGCAGTATTTT. Its protein is CASSDQASGTGTDTQYF.

This clone turned up a few times. This chain uses TRBV30 with TRBJ2-7; a possible D gene is TRBD2 (6 bases). Germline CDR1 GTSNPN, CDR2 SVGIG (reference sequence). This CDR3 region has 11 residues. Trimming removed 1 base from V and 9 bases from J, with 10 bases in between. Here the CDR3 DNA reads TGTGCCTGGAGTGCCGGGACTTCGCAGTACTTC. Its translation: CAWSAGTSQYF. The full variable domain, in which reference TRBV30 and TRBJ2-7 provide the parts outside the CDR3, is SQTIHQWPATLVQPVGSPLSLECTVEGTSNPNLYWYRQAAGRGLQLLFYSVGIGQISSEVPQNLSASRPQDRQFILSSKKLLLSDSGFYLCAWSAGTSQYFGPGTRLTVT.

Only a few counts were recorded for this clone. V and J are TRBV19 and TRBJ1-6, with a possible D match to TRBD1 (6 bases). Per the germline V gene, CDR1 is LNHDA and CDR2 is SQIVND (reference sequence). V was pared by 10 bases and J by 7 bases, with 14 bases between. The CDR3 has 13 residues. CDR3 coding DNA: TGTGCCACTCAAGACAGGAGAAATTCACCCCTCCACTTT. It yields the protein CATQDRRNSPLHF.

The rearrangement joins TRBV4-1 to TRBJ1-2; D ambiguous. V lost 4 bases, J lost 4 bases, and 13 bases lay in between. CDR1 MGHRA and CDR2 YSYEKL come from the germline V gene. This CDR3 region has 14 residues. CDR3 bases: TGCGCCAGCAGCCGCGATGAGGGATCCTATGGCTACACCTTC. This encodes CASSRDEGSYGYTF.

J is TRBJ2-7 and V is TRBV7-9, with D possibly being TRBD1 (6 bases). This CDR3 has 17 residues. CDR1 SEHNR and CDR2 FQNEAQ come from the germline V gene (reference sequence). V was clipped by 2 bases and J by 0 bases, with 17 bases between them. CDR3 sequence reads: CASSLLLSGQSSYEQYF. DNA of the CDR3: TGTGCCAGCAGCTTATTATTGTCTGGACAGAGCTCCTACGAGCAGTACTTC.

The chain carries TRBV27 and TRBJ1-4, with 9 bases lining up with TRBD1. The CDR3 extends over 17 amino acids. V lost 6 bases to trimming and J lost 8 bases; unmatched junction nucleotides: 16. Per the germline V gene, CDR1 is MNHEY and CDR2 is SMNVEV (reference sequence). This CDR3 reads CASRVPRLQGAREKLFF. Written as DNA, the CDR3 is TGTGCCAGCAGGGTCCCCCGCTTACAGGGGGCGAGGGAAAAACTGTTTTTT.

This sequence joins TRBV7-2 and TRBJ2-2; TRBD1 is a possible D gene (6 bases). This CDR3 has 15 amino acids. Per the germline V gene, CDR1 is SGHTA and CDR2 is FQGNSA. Trimming stripped 1 base from V and 3 bases from J, with 9 bases between. CDR3 DNA sequence: TGTGCCAGCAGCTTAGGGACAGAGTACACCGGGGAGCTGTTTTTT. Translating it yields CASSLGTEYTGELFF.

The CDR3: CASSQLNYRGHLGNEQYF. The CDR3 DNA follows: TGTGCCAGCAGCCAACTAAACTACAGGGGCCACCTGGGGAACGAGCAGTACTTC. This sequence joins TRBV7-9 and TRBJ2-7, with TRBD1 matching 7 bases. Germline CDR1 and CDR2: SEHNR and FQNEAQ (reference sequence). The CDR3 has 18 amino acids. The V gene end was trimmed by 5 bases and the J gene end by 5 bases; junction bases not matched to a gene: 21.